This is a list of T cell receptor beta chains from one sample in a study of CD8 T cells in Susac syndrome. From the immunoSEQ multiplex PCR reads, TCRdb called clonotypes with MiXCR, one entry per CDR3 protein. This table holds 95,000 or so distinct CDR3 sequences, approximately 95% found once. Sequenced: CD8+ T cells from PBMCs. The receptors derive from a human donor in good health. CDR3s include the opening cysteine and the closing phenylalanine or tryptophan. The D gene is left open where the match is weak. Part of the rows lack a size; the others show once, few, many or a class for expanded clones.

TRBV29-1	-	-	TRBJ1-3	CSVLGPGVAGNTIYF	TGCAGCGTCCTAGGCCCAGGTGTGGCTGGAAACACCATATATTTT
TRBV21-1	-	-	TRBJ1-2	CASSKGEHSGYTF	TGTGCCAGCAGCAAAGGTGAACACTCTGGCTACACCTTC
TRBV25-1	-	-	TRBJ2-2	CAHGEAGELFF	TGTGCACACGGGGAGGCCGGGGAGCTGTTTTTT
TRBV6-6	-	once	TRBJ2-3	CASAPLADTQYF	TGTGCCAGTGCTCCATTAGCAGATACGCAGTATTTT
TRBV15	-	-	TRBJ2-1	CATSRDPERGEQFF	TGTGCCACCAGCAGAGATCCGGAAAGGGGAGAGCAGTTCTTC
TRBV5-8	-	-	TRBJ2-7	CASSLGQGGHEQYF	TGTGCCAGCAGCTTGGGCCAGGGAGGCCACGAGCAGTACTTC
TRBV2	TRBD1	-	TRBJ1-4	CASSPGTATNEKLFF	TGTGCCAGCAGTCCCGGGACAGCAACTAATGAAAAACTGTTTTTT
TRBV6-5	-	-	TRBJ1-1	CASSQTGSNTEAFF	TGTGCCAGCAGTCAGACAGGATCTAACACTGAAGCTTTCTTT
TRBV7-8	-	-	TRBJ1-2	CASSLEPGYGYTF	TGTGCCAGCAGCTTAGAGCCGGGATATGGCTACACCTTC
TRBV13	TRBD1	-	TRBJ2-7	CASSSRDRSAYEQYF	TGTGCCAGCAGCTCCAGGGACAGGTCGGCCTACGAGCAGTACTTC
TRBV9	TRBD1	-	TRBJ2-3	CASTQPGGTTDTQYF	TGTGCCAGCACCCAGCCAGGGGGAACCACAGATACGCAGTATTTT
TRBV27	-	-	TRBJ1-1	CASSLIRHTEAFF	TGTGCCAGCAGTTTAATCCGGCACACTGAAGCTTTCTTT
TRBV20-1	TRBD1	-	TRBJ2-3	CSALSGTAQYF	TGCAGTGCTCTTTCCGGGACAGCGCAGTATTTT
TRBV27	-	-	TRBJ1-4	CASSLLPRAANEKLFF	TGTGCCAGCAGTCTACTCCCCAGGGCCGCAAATGAAAAACTGTTTTTT
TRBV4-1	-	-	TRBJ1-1	CASSQEQGGNTEAFF	TGCGCCAGCAGCCAAGAACAGGGAGGAAACACTGAAGCTTTCTTT
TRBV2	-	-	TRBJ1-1	CASSPPGTRGRDTEAFF	TGTGCCAGCAGTCCGCCCGGGACGAGAGGGAGGGACACTGAAGCTTTCTTT
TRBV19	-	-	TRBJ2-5	CASSIQGNVWETQYF	TGTGCCAGTAGTATCCAGGGGAATGTATGGGAGACCCAGTACTTC
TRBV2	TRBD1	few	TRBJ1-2	CASSGTGGVYGYTF	TGTGCCAGCAGTGGGACAGGGGGCGTCTATGGCTACACCTTC
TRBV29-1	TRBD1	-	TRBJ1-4	CSVDGGTGYEKLFF	TGCAGCGTTGATGGTGGGACAGGGTATGAAAAACTGTTTTTT
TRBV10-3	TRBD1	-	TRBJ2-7	CAIRDREDYEQYF	TGTGCCATCAGGGACAGGGAGGACTACGAGCAGTACTTC
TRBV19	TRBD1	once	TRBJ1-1	CASSVGPGTGGMNTEAFF	TGTGCCAGTAGTGTCGGACCCGGGACAGGGGGCATGAACACTGAAGCTTTCTTT
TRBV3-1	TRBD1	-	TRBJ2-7	CASSRSTTGSYEQYF	TGTGCCAGCAGCCGATCCACGACAGGGAGCTACGAGCAGTACTTC
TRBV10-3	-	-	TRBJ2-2	CAISETSTGELFF	TGTGCCATCAGTGAGACTAGCACCGGGGAGCTGTTTTTT
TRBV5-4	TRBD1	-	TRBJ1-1	CASSRRDRANTEAFF	TGTGCCAGCAGCCGCCGGGACAGGGCAAACACTGAAGCTTTCTTT
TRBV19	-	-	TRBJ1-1	CASIRGMNTEAFF	TGTGCCAGTATTAGGGGGATGAACACTGAAGCTTTCTTT
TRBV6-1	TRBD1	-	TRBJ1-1	CASTATGEGTEAFF	TGTGCCAGCACGGCGACAGGGGAGGGAACTGAAGCTTTCTTT
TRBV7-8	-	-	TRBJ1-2	CASSPEAGGPGHYGYTF	TGTGCCAGCAGCCCCGAGGCGGGGGGTCCGGGGCACTATGGCTACACCTTC
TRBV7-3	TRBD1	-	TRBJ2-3	CASSKTGGSTDTQYF	TGTGCCAGCAGCAAGACAGGGGGTAGCACAGATACGCAGTATTTT
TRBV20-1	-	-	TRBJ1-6	CSARDMKGGDFANSPLHF	TGCAGTGCTAGAGATATGAAGGGGGGGGATTTTGCGAATTCACCCCTCCACTTT
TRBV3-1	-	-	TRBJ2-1	CASSQVRGSGNEQFF	TGTGCCAGCAGCCAAGTCCGGGGGTCAGGGAATGAGCAGTTCTTC
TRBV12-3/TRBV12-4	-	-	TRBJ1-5	CASTSGSGQPQHF	TGTGCCAGCACTTCAGGGTCCGGTCAGCCCCAGCATTTT
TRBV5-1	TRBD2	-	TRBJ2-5	CASSLAEAGGQETQYF	TGCGCCAGCAGCTTGGCCGAAGCGGGGGGGCAAGAGACCCAGTACTTC
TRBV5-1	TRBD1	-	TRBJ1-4	CASSSDRGYGEKLFF	TGCGCCAGCAGCTCGGACAGGGGCTACGGTGAAAAACTGTTTTTT
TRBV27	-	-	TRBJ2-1	CASSPRPNNEQFF	TGTGCCAGCAGTCCCAGACCCAACAATGAGCAGTTCTTC
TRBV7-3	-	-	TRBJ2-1	CASSGVSNEQFF	TGTGCCAGCAGCGGGGTTAGCAATGAGCAGTTCTTC
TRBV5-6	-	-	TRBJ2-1	CASSLMSGGGFNEQFF	TGTGCCAGCAGCTTAATGTCCGGCGGGGGCTTTAATGAGCAGTTCTTC
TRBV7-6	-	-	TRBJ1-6	CASSFGGGNSPLHF	TGTGCCAGCAGCTTTGGGGGCGGTAATTCACCCCTCCACTTT
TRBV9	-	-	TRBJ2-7	CASSVGSPAYEQYF	TGTGCCAGCAGCGTGGGCAGCCCAGCCTACGAGCAGTACTTC
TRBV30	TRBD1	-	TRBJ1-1	CAGRQGYLSTEAFF	TGTGCCGGAAGACAGGGGTATTTGAGCACTGAAGCTTTCTTT
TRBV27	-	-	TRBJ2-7	CASSLSLGGEQYF	TGTGCCAGCAGTTTATCCTTAGGTGGCGAGCAGTACTTC
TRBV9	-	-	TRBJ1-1	CASSDNRAEAGRTEAFF	TGTGCCAGCAGCGATAACAGGGCTGAAGCGGGCCGAACTGAAGCTTTCTTT
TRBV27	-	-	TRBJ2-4	CASSSLGRPNLGPKNIQYF	TGTGCCAGCAGCTCCTTGGGTCGGCCGAACCTAGGGCCCAAAAACATTCAGTACTTC
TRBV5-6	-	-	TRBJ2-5	CASSYTDSQETQYF	TGTGCCAGCAGCTACACGGACAGTCAAGAGACCCAGTACTTC
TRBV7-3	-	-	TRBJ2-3	CASSLGHGTDTQYF	TGTGCCAGCAGCTTAGGACATGGGACAGATACGCAGTATTTT
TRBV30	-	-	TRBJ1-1	CAWKGTTKTEAFF	TGTGCCTGGAAGGGGACAACGAAGACTGAAGCTTTCTTT
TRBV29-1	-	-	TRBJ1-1	CSVDGDTSEAFF	TGCAGCGTGGACGGGGACACCTCTGAAGCTTTCTTT
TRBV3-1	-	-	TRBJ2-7	CASSQTPPDFTYEQYF	TGTGCCAGCAGCCAGACTCCCCCGGACTTCACCTACGAGCAGTACTTC
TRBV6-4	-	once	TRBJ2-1	CASSRTLYEQFF	TGTGCCAGCTCCCGAACCCTGTATGAGCAGTTCTTC
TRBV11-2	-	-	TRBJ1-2	CASSGVIYGYTF	TGTGCCAGCAGCGGGGTAATCTATGGCTACACCTTC
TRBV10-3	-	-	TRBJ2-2	CAIMVDGTGELFF	TGTGCCATCATGGTGGACGGGACCGGGGAGCTGTTTTTT
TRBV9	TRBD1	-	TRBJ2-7	CASSVGTGLSYEQYF	TGTGCCAGCAGCGTAGGGACAGGGCTTTCCTACGAGCAGTACTTC
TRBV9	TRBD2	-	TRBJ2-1	CASSVARSGGADEQFF	TGTGCCAGCAGCGTAGCTCGGAGCGGGGGGGCCGATGAGCAGTTCTTC
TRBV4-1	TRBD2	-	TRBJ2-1	CASSLRTSGGEQFF	TGCGCCAGCAGCCTGAGGACTAGCGGGGGTGAGCAGTTCTTC
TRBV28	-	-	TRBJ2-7	CASSLSGSHEQYF	TGTGCCAGCAGTTTATCCGGGTCCCACGAGCAGTACTTC
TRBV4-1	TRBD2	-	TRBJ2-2	CASSQTSGGARDTGELFF	TGCGCCAGCAGCCAGACTAGCGGGGGGGCCAGGGACACCGGGGAGCTGTTTTTT
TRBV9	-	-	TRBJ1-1	CASSVREGGGTEAFF	TGTGCCAGCAGCGTAAGAGAGGGGGGAGGCACTGAAGCTTTCTTT
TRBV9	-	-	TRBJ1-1	CASSQTSGTKAFF	TGTGCCAGCAGCCAAACCTCGGGGACAAAGGCTTTCTTT
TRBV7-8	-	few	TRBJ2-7	CASSLAPYEQYF	TGTGCCAGCAGCTTAGCCCCCTACGAGCAGTACTTC
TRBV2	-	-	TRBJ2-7	CASTSYEQYF	TGTGCCAGCACCTCGTACGAGCAGTACTTC
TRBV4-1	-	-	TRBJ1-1	CATTGQSNTEAFF	TGCGCCACCACGGGGCAGTCGAACACTGAAGCTTTCTTT